The clone carrying this T cell receptor (beta chain) was recorded at least ten times. Its antigen is not identified. This sample was included in a study of T cell repertoires in cytomegalovirus infection. Study context: As its CMV epitopes, the study selected recently identified HLA-C-restricted and well-studied HLA-B-restricted targets. Study-wide results and limits: It was HLA-C-restricted CMV-specific TCR beta clonotypes that dominated the response ex vivo. Identification of carriers of CMV plus the relevant HLA was performed using cumulative public TCR beta family frequency.

TCRdb fed the reads into MiXCR, producing one record per CDR3 protein. This repertoire shows 750,000 to 950,000 distinct CDR3 sequences, 29% found once; its top ten account for under 15%. J gave up 2 bases and V 3 bases, and 12 bases lay outside the gene matches. This CDR3 is built from 18 residues. The germline V gene encodes CDR1 SGHTA and CDR2 FQGNSA. The sample here was cultured CD8+ T cells from PBMCs, taken from culture after CMV antigen stimulation. The rearrangement joins TRBV7-2 to TRBJ2-1; 8 nucleotides align to TRBD2. The receptor comes from a human donor in good health (CMV status not recorded). Some clones in this sample may be carry-over from other donors' samples. The CDR3 spells CASSFPAGAYSTYNEQFF. In DNA, the CDR3 is TGTGCCAGCAGCTTTCCAGCGGGGGCTTATTCAACCTACAATGAGCAGTTCTTC.